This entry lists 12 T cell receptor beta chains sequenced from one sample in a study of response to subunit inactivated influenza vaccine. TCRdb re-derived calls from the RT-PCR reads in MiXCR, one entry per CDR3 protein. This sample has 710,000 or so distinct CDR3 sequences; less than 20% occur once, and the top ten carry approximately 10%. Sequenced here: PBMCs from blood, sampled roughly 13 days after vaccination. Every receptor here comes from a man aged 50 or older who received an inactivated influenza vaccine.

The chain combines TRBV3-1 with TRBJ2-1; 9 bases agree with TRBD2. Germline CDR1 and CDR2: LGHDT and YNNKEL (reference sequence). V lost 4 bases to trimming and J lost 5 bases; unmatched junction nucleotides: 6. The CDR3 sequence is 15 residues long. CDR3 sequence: CASSPSGTRNNEQFF. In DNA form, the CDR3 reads TGTGCCAGCAGCCCTAGCGGGACCAGGAACAATGAGCAGTTCTTC.

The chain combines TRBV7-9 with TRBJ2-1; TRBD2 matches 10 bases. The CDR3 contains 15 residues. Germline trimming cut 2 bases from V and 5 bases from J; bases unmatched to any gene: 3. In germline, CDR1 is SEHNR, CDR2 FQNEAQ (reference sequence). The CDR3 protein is CASSLFGTSDNEQFF. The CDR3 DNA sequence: TGTGCCAGCAGCTTATTTGGGACTAGCGACAATGAGCAGTTCTTC.

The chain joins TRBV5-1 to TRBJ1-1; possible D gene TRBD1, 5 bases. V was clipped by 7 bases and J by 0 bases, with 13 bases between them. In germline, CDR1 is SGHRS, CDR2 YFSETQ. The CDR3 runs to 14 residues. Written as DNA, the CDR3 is TGCGCCAGCCGGGCCGGGGCTCTGAACACTGAAGCTTTCTTT. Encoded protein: CASRAGALNTEAFF.

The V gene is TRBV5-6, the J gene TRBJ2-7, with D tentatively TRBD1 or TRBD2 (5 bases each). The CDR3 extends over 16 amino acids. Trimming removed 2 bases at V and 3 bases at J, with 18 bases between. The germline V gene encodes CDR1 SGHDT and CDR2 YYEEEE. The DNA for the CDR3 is TGTGCCAGCAGCTTCCAGGGCAGGCGACTATTCTACGAGCAGTACTTC. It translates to CASSFQGRRLFYEQYF.

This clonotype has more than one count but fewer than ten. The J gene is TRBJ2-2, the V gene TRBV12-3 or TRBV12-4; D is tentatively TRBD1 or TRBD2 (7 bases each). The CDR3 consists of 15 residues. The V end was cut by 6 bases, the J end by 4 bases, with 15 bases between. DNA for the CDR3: TGTGCCAGCAGGACTCAGGGGGGGATCACCGGGGAGCTGTTTTTT. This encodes CASRTQGGITGELFF.

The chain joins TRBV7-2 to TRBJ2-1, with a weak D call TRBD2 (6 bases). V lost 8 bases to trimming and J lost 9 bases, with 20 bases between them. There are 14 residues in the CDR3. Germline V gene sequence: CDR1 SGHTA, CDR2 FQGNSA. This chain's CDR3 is CASRRGYGPVEQFF. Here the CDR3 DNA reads TGTGCCAGCCGGCGGGGCTACGGGCCGGTTGAGCAGTTCTTC. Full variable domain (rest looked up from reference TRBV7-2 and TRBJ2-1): GAGVSQSPSNKVTEKGKDVELRCDPISGHTALYWYRQSLGQGLEFLIYFQGNSAPDKSGLPSDRFSAERTGGSVSTLTIQRTQQEDSAVYLCASRRGYGPVEQFFGPGTRLTVL.

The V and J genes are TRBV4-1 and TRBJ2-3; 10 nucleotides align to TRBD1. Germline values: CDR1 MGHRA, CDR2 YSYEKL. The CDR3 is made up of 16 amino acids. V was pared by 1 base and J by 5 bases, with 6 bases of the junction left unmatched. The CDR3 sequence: CASSQGQGAQRDTQYF. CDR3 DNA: TGCGCCAGCAGCCAAGGACAGGGGGCGCAGAGAGATACGCAGTATTTT.

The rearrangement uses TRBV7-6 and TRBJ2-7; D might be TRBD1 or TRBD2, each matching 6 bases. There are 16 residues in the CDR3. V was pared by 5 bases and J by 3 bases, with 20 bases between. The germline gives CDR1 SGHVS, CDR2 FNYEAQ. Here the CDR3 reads CASSPTEGERVYEQYF. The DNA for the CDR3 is TGTGCCAGCAGCCCTACGGAGGGGGAGCGGGTCTACGAGCAGTACTTC.

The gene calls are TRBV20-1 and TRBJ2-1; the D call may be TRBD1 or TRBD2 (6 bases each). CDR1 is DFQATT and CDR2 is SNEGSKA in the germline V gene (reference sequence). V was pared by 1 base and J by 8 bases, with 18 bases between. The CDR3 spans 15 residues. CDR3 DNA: TGCAGTGCTAGAGTAGCGGCACAGGGAAACTATGAGCAGTTCTTC. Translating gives CSARVAAQGNYEQFF.

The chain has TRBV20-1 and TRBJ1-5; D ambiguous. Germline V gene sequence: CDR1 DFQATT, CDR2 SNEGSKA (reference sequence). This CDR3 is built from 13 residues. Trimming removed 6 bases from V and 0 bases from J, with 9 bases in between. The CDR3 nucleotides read TGCAGTGCGTTAATTGCTAGCAATCAGCCCCAGCATTTT. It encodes CSALIASNQPQHF.

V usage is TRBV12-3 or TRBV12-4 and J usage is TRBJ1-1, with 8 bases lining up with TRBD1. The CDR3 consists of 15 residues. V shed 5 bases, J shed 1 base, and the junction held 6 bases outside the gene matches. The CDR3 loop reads CASSEWTGTNTEAFF. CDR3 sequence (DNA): TGTGCCAGCAGTGAATGGACAGGGACGAACACTGAAGCTTTCTTT.

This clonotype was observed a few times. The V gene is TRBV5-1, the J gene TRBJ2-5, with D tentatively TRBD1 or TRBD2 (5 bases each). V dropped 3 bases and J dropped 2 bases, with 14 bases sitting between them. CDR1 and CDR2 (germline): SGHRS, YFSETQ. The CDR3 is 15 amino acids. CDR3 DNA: TGCGCCAGCAGCTATAATGGGGGTCGTCAAGAGACCCAGTACTTC. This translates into CASSYNGGRQETQYF.